This is a list of T cell receptor beta chains from one sample in a study of T-cell reconstitution after alpha-beta-depleted transplantation in children. TCRdb reanalysed the PCR reads using MiXCR and keeps one entry per CDR3 protein. The sample has 600,000 to 700,000 distinct CDR3 sequences, 16% seen once. The input for sequencing was PBMCs from the stem cell graft donor, taken from the stem cell graft. Receptors were obtained from a human donor who donated a stem cell graft to a child with acute myeloid leukemia. Each CDR3 is given with its conserved first and last residue. The order of the fields is clone size, J gene, D gene, V gene, CDR3 protein, CDR3 DNA. The D gene is left open where the match is weak. A clone size is listed for some rows: how often the clone was seen (once, few, many), or a class if it is expanded.

many	TRBJ2-1	.	TRBV5-6	CASSLNRRNEQFF	TGTGCCAGCAGCTTGAATCGTAGAAATGAGCAGTTCTTC
.	TRBJ1-5	TRBD1	TRBV5-1	CASRFGQDGNQPQHF	TGCGCCAGCAGATTCGGACAGGACGGCAATCAGCCCCAGCATTTT
few	TRBJ2-1	TRBD1	TRBV6-1	CASRGDRGTSEQFF	TGTGCCAGCAGGGGAGACAGGGGAACGAGTGAGCAGTTCTTC
many	TRBJ2-3	.	TRBV7-2	CASSLAQFTDTQYF	TGTGCCAGCAGCTTAGCACAGTTCACAGATACGCAGTATTTT
few	TRBJ2-7	.	TRBV29-1	CSVGGGASYEQYF	TGCAGCGTTGGAGGGGGGGCATCCTACGAGCAGTACTTC
.	TRBJ1-6	.	TRBV27	CASSLVGLNSPLHF	TGTGCCAGCAGTTTAGTAGGACTTAATTCACCCCTCCACTTT
.	TRBJ2-5	TRBD2	TRBV4-3	CASSPSSGDVETQYF	TGCGCCAGCAGCCCGAGTAGCGGGGATGTGGAGACCCAGTACTTC
few	TRBJ1-6	.	TRBV11-2	CASSSPEYGAIGNSPLHF	TGTGCCAGCAGCTCGCCGGAGTACGGCGCGATCGGGAATTCACCCCTCCACTTT
.	TRBJ2-7	TRBD2	TRBV7-9	CASSPPGGFVPYEQYF	TGTGCCAGCAGCCCCCCGGGGGGGTTTGTTCCCTACGAGCAGTACTTC
.	TRBJ1-5	.	TRBV27	CASSLSGRNNQPQHF	TGTGCCAGCAGTTTATCGGGACGGAACAATCAGCCCCAGCATTTT
.	TRBJ2-2	.	TRBV7-3	CASSLGAPGTGELFF	TGTGCCAGCAGCTTAGGCGCTCCGGGCACCGGGGAGCTGTTTTTT
many	TRBJ1-1	.	TRBV7-2	CANLLGEVEAFF	TGTGCCAACCTCCTGGGGGAGGTTGAAGCTTTCTTT
few	TRBJ2-5	TRBD2	TRBV7-2	CASSLGGTSGQETQYF	TGTGCCAGCAGCTTAGGCGGGACTAGCGGTCAAGAGACCCAGTACTTC
.	TRBJ2-1	TRBD2	TRBV20-1	CSAHTGGPPYNEQFF	TGCAGTGCTCACACGGGGGGGCCACCCTACAATGAGCAGTTCTTC
many	TRBJ1-2	.	TRBV29-1	CSVGQAGYGYTF	TGCAGCGTTGGACAGGCCGGCTATGGCTACACCTTC
once	TRBJ2-2	TRBD2	TRBV15	CATSRDGRIDAGELFF	TGTGCCACCAGCAGAGACGGGAGGATTGACGCCGGGGAGCTGTTTTTT
many	TRBJ1-1	.	TRBV9	CASSSTQGEAFF	TGTGCCAGCAGCTCCACCCAGGGTGAAGCTTTCTTT
few	TRBJ2-1	TRBD2	TRBV4-2	CASSQPAAGLAYNEQFF	TGTGCCAGCAGCCAGCCCGCCGCGGGACTAGCCTACAATGAGCAGTTCTTC
.	TRBJ2-1	.	TRBV20-1	CSARGDGAEQFF	TGCAGTGCTAGAGGGGACGGAGCTGAGCAGTTCTTC
.	TRBJ2-5	TRBD1	TRBV29-1	CSFSGQKETQYF	TGCAGCTTTTCGGGACAGAAAGAGACCCAGTACTTC
.	TRBJ1-2	.	TRBV7-9	CASFAHSPNYGYTF	TGTGCCAGTTTTGCCCATTCCCCTAACTATGGCTACACCTTC
many	TRBJ2-7	TRBD1	TRBV20-1	CSAERQGSLSKEQYF	TGCAGTGCCGAGCGACAGGGGTCCCTATCTAAGGAGCAGTACTTC
few	TRBJ1-5	.	TRBV12-3/TRBV12-4	CASSLEGRTNQPQHF	TGTGCCAGCAGTTTAGAGGGCAGGACCAATCAGCCCCAGCATTTT
.	TRBJ2-5	.	TRBV6-1	CASILDSPQGTQYF	TGTGCCAGCATTCTGGACAGTCCCCAGGGGACCCAGTACTTC
.	TRBJ2-7	.	TRBV19	CASRSTDSYEQYF	TGTGCCAGTAGGTCGACAGACTCCTACGAGCAGTACTTC
.	TRBJ1-2	.	TRBV29-1	CSVERGGRGGGYTF	TGCAGCGTTGAGAGGGGGGGCCGCGGAGGTGGCTACACCTTC
.	TRBJ2-2	TRBD2	TRBV5-1	CASRLAGENTGELFF	TGCGCCAGCAGACTAGCGGGCGAGAACACCGGGGAGCTGTTTTTT
many	TRBJ1-4	TRBD1	TRBV27	CASSSWQGALATNEKLFF	TGTGCCAGCAGTTCTTGGCAGGGGGCCCTGGCAACTAATGAAAAACTGTTTTTT
.	TRBJ2-2	.	TRBV12-3/TRBV12-4	CAISLAVGRFFATGELFF	TGTGCCATCAGTTTAGCGGTCGGACGGTTCTTTGCCACCGGGGAGCTGTTTTTT
many	TRBJ1-1	.	TRBV6-5	CASRGAGTVNTEAFF	TGTGCCAGCAGGGGCGCGGGGACGGTGAACACTGAAGCTTTCTTT
many	TRBJ2-7	TRBD2	TRBV10-3	CATSGTSVYEQYF	TGTGCCACCTCCGGGACTAGCGTTTACGAGCAGTACTTC
few	TRBJ2-1	TRBD2	TRBV10-2	CASSRTRNNEQFF	TGCGCCAGCAGCAGGACTAGGAACAATGAGCAGTTCTTC
.	TRBJ1-4	.	TRBV21-1	CASSKGRPGTELEKLFF	TGTGCCAGCAGCAAAGGGCGCCCCGGGACAGAGCTCGAAAAACTGTTTTTT
few	TRBJ2-2	TRBD1	TRBV29-1	CSVETGQGLPGELFF	TGCAGCGTTGAAACGGGACAGGGGCTGCCCGGGGAGCTGTTTTTT
many	TRBJ2-5	TRBD2	TRBV20-1	CSARKIGLAGLETQYF	TGCAGTGCTAGAAAGATCGGACTAGCGGGGCTAGAGACCCAGTACTTC
many	TRBJ1-1	.	TRBV29-1	CSTPSNTEAFF	TGCAGCACTCCCTCGAACACTGAAGCTTTCTTT
.	TRBJ2-1	.	TRBV27	CASLRVGYNEQFF	TGTGCCAGCCTGCGGGTAGGCTACAATGAGCAGTTCTTC
many	TRBJ2-4	.	TRBV10-3	CAISEEAGLAKNIQYF	TGTGCCATCAGTGAGGAGGCAGGGCTAGCCAAAAACATTCAGTACTTC
few	TRBJ2-3	.	TRBV5-1	CASSLEVEAQYF	TGCGCCAGCAGCTTGGAGGTGGAGGCGCAGTATTTT
many	TRBJ2-5	.	TRBV15	CATSRQETQYF	TGTGCCACCAGCAGGCAAGAGACCCAGTACTTC
.	TRBJ1-1	.	TRBV20-1	CSAYVLGNTEAFF	TGCAGTGCTTATGTCTTGGGGAACACTGAAGCTTTCTTT
few	TRBJ2-5	.	TRBV28	CASSLLVPFQETQYF	TGTGCCAGCAGTTTGCTAGTCCCTTTCCAAGAGACCCAGTACTTC
many	TRBJ2-7	.	TRBV4-3	CASSQGTIASEQYF	TGCGCCAGCAGCCAAGGGACTATCGCCAGCGAGCAGTACTTC
.	TRBJ2-1	TRBD2	TRBV6-4	CASSDIAGGNEQFF	TGTGCCAGCAGTGACATAGCGGGGGGCAATGAGCAGTTCTTC
many	TRBJ2-5	.	TRBV29-1	CSVGGPYQETQYF	TGCAGCGTCGGGGGACCGTACCAAGAGACCCAGTACTTC
many	TRBJ2-7	.	TRBV20-1	CSARKETGRNEQYF	TGCAGTGCTCGAAAAGAGACAGGGAGGAACGAGCAGTACTTC
many	TRBJ2-1	.	TRBV11-2	CASSLEVDPGGLQYEQFF	TGTGCCAGCAGCTTAGAAGTCGATCCAGGGGGACTCCAATACGAGCAGTTCTTC
few	TRBJ1-1	.	TRBV7-8	CASSHEGYTEAFF	TGTGCCAGCAGCCACGAAGGGTACACTGAAGCTTTCTTT
few	TRBJ2-1	.	TRBV20-1	CSARFRSYNEQFF	TGCAGTGCCCGGTTCAGGTCCTACAATGAGCAGTTCTTC
many	TRBJ1-1	.	TRBV29-1	CSVERRLNTEAFF	TGCAGCGTTGAGAGGCGGTTGAACACTGAAGCTTTCTTT
many	TRBJ1-5	.	TRBV5-5	CASSPVHNQPQHF	TGTGCCAGCAGCCCGGTCCACAATCAGCCCCAGCATTTT
.	TRBJ1-3	.	TRBV4-1	CASSQHQNSGNTIYF	TGCGCCAGCAGCCAACACCAGAACTCTGGAAACACCATATATTTT
.	TRBJ2-5	TRBD2	TRBV7-2	CASSLEIAGQETQYF	TGTGCCAGCAGCTTAGAGATAGCGGGGCAAGAGACCCAGTACTTC